The clone carrying this T cell receptor (beta chain) was seen a handful of times. Its antigen is currently unknown. These data are taken from a study of T cell repertoires in cytomegalovirus infection. Each CDR3 protein gets one entry after TCRdb re-called the reads with MiXCR. The sample consists of just under 550,000 distinct CDR3 sequences, approximately 26% of them appearing once. Per the germline V gene, CDR1 is SGHVS and CDR2 is FQNEAQ. This CDR3 spans 13 amino acids. V lost 4 bases, J lost 6 bases, and 1 base stayed unmatched. Notes on the study in general: CMV-specific TCR beta clonotypes restricted by HLA-C were the ones dominating the ex vivo response.

The clonotype comes from a human donor in good health (CMV status not recorded). Some clones in this sample may be carry-over from other donors' samples. J is TRBJ2-7 and V is TRBV7-8; 12 nucleotides align to TRBD1. The sequencing input was PBMCs. The CDR3 sequence: CASSWDRGREQYF. As DNA, the CDR3 is TGTGCCAGCAGCTGGGACAGGGGGCGCGAGCAGTACTTC.